The clone carrying this T cell receptor beta chain is labeled as medium-sized. Its specificity is unknown. Germline values: CDR1 MNHNS, CDR2 SASEGT. The CDR3 loop spans 14 amino acids. V trimming: 6 bases; J trimming: 4 bases; junction bases outside the gene matches: 6. Relapse was seen in all patients after autologous stem cell transplantation, and brentuximab vedotin exposure was variable. The data belong to a study of PD-1 blockade in classical Hodgkin lymphoma. The assay was immunoSEQ multiplex PCR, and TCRdb's table has in-frame clones only and misses some. The sample contains roughly 4,000 clones, around four fifths of which appear only once. Points from the study as a whole: Healthy donors were reported to have higher baseline TCR diversity than newly diagnosed patients. By C4D1, diversity of CD4+ TCRs had risen significantly, whereas that of CD8+ TCRs had not. Baseline diversity in complete responders resembled that of newly diagnosed patients.

The V gene is TRBV6-1, the J gene TRBJ1-5, with 7 bases aligning to TRBD1. The source material was peripheral blood mononuclear cells (PBMCs), sampled at baseline. This TCR derives from a human donor with classical Hodgkin lymphoma. This chain's CDR3 is CASRTGTLNQPQHF. CDR3 coding DNA: TGTGCCAGCAGGACAGGGACCTTAAATCAGCCCCAGCATTTT.